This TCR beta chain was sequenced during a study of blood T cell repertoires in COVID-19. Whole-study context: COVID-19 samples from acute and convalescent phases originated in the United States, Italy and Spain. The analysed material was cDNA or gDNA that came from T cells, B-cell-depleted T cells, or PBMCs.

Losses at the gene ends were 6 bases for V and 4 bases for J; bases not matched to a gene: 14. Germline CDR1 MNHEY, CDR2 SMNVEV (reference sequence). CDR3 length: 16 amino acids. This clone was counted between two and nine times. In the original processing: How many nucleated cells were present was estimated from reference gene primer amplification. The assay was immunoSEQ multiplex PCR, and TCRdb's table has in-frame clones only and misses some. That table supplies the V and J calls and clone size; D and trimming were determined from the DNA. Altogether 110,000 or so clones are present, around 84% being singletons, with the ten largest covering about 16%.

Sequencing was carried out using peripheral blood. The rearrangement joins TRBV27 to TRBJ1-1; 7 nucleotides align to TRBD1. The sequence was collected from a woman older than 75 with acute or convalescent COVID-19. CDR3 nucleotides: TGTGCCAGCAGATTGGGACAGCCCGCGCAAGGCACTGAAGCTTTCTTT. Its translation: CASRLGQPAQGTEAFF.